A single sample gave rise to the 23 T cell receptor beta chains below, sequenced in a study of early stage breast cancer tumors. Repertoires were generated with immunoSEQ multiplex PCR, while TCRdb's copy carries only in-frame clones and drops some. This table has about 51,000 clones, about three quarters appearing once. The sequenced sample was blood. The receptors here all came from a person aged 40 to 49 with breast cancer.

The chain links TRBV5-1 to TRBJ2-3; 9 bases map to TRBD2. CDR1 is SGHRS and CDR2 is YFSETQ in the germline V gene. The length of the CDR3 is 18 residues. V trimming: 4 bases; J trimming: 4 bases; junction bases outside the gene matches: 16. Here the CDR3 DNA reads TGCGCCAGCAGCGCCAGCGGGAGGAGCGGTCAGGTGGCAGATACGCAGTATTTT. It yields the protein CASSASGRSGQVADTQYF. Complete variable domain (other parts from reference TRBV5-1 and TRBJ2-3): KAGVTQTPRYLIKTRGQQVTLSCSPISGHRSVSWYQQTPGQGLQFLFEYFSETQRNKGNFPGRFSGRQFSNSRSEMNVSTLELGDSALYLCASSASGRSGQVADTQYFGPGTRLTVL.

Written as DNA, the CDR3 is TGTGCCAGCCATGCCGGGACGGGGATGAACACTGAAGCTTTCTTT. It specifies CASHAGTGMNTEAFF. V gene TRBV2 combines with J gene TRBJ1-1; possibly TRBD1 for D (5 bases). From germline, CDR1 is SNHLY and CDR2 FYNNEI. This CDR3 is built from 15 residues. Trimming shortened V by 8 bases and J by 0 bases, and 16 bases separated the two germline ends.

The genes are TRBV4-2 and TRBJ2-7; D unclear. V dropped 4 bases and J dropped 7 bases, with 20 bases sitting between them. This CDR3 has 15 residues. Germline CDR1 and CDR2: LGHNA and YNFKEQ. CDR3 nucleotide sequence: TGTGCCAGCAGCCCGGATGGGTCCACCTCGAAGGAGCAGTACTTC. It codes for CASSPDGSTSKEQYF.

The chain is built from TRBV27 and TRBJ2-3; 9 bases are a match to TRBD1. The ends lost 5 bases at V and 2 bases at J; junction bases unmatched: 8. CDR1 is MNHEY and CDR2 is SMNVEV in the germline V gene (reference sequence). The CDR3 extends over 16 amino acids. The chain's CDR3 is CASSNYRGRVTDTQYF. Written as DNA, the CDR3 is TGTGCCAGCAGTAATTACAGGGGGCGGGTCACAGATACGCAGTATTTT.

This chain connects TRBV19 to TRBJ1-1; D ambiguous. Looked up from germline, CDR1 is LNHDA and CDR2 is SQIVND (reference sequence). This CDR3 region has 12 residues. The V end lost 4 bases, the J end lost 6 bases, and 9 bases lay between the germline ends. The CDR3 here is CASSTSGPEAFF. The CDR3, as DNA: TGTGCCAGTAGTACGAGTGGTCCTGAAGCTTTCTTT.

The V call is TRBV18, the J call TRBJ2-7; D possibly matches TRBD1 or TRBD2 (5 bases each). V was clipped by 2 bases and J by 2 bases, with 13 bases between them. The CDR3 contains 15 residues. In germline, CDR1 is KGHSH, CDR2 LQKENI. The CDR3 DNA follows: TGTGCCAGCTCACCAGAAGAGGGACCCACCTACGAGCAGTACTTC. It encodes CASSPEEGPTYEQYF.

The rearrangement joins TRBV5-6 to TRBJ2-1, with D possibly matching TRBD2 (5 bases). Trimming stripped 1 base from V and 6 bases from J, with 11 bases between. Germline CDR1 SGHDT, CDR2 YYEEEE. The CDR3 length is 14 residues. For the CDR3, the DNA is TGTGCCAGCAGCTTGCGTGGACTCACCAATGAGCAGTTCTTC. Its protein product is CASSLRGLTNEQFF.

V and J are TRBV7-3 and TRBJ2-3, with 13 bases matching TRBD2. This CDR3 has 15 amino acids. J was trimmed by 6 bases and V by 5 bases; bases with no gene match: 5. CDR1 and CDR2 (germline): SGHTA, FQGTGA. The CDR3 nucleotides read TGTGCCAGCAGCCAACTAGCGGGAGGGTTTGATACGCAGTATTTT. This encodes CASSQLAGGFDTQYF.

The chain carries TRBV5-1 and TRBJ1-1; D perhaps matches TRBD1 (6 bases). The CDR3 covers 16 residues. Deletions cut 6 bases from V and 1 base from J, with 19 bases between. The germline gives CDR1 SGHRS, CDR2 YFSETQ. The CDR3 sequence: CASNGSPGHENTEAFF. In DNA, the CDR3 is TGCGCCAGCAACGGCAGTCCGGGACACGAGAACACTGAAGCTTTCTTT.

V gene TRBV7-8 combines with J gene TRBJ2-3, with no clear D. The CDR3 totals 13 residues. The V end lost 5 bases, the J end lost 3 bases, and 9 bases lay between the germline ends. Per the germline V gene, CDR1 is SGHVS and CDR2 is FQNEAQ. CDR3 amino acids: CASSVLGTDTQYF. The CDR3 DNA follows: TGTGCCAGCAGCGTGTTGGGTACAGATACGCAGTATTTT. Based on the CDR3 plus reference TRBV7-8 and TRBJ2-3, the full variable domain is GAGVSQSPRYKVAKRGQDVALRCDPISGHVSLFWYQQALGQGPEFLTYFQNEAQLDKSGLPSDRFFAERPEGSVSTLKIQRTQQEDSAVYLCASSVLGTDTQYFGPGTRLTVL.

V is TRBV20-1 and J is TRBJ1-1; D gene unclear. Trimming took 6 bases from V and 4 from J, leaving 9 bases between them. The length of the CDR3 is 11 residues. The germline CDR1 and CDR2 sequences are DFQATT and SNEGSKA (reference sequence). The CDR3 coding sequence is TGCAGTGCCCCCCTGAGCACTGAAGCTTTCTTT. Amino acids: CSAPLSTEAFF.

This sequence joins TRBV7-9 and TRBJ2-1; D is undetermined. The CDR3 spans 12 residues. The germline gives CDR1 SEHNR, CDR2 FQNEAQ (reference sequence). V dropped 5 bases and J dropped 13 bases, with 15 bases sitting between them. As DNA, the CDR3 is TGTGCCAGCAGCCACGGGCGAGCCCCTCAGTTCTTC. Amino acids: CASSHGRAPQFF.

The chain has TRBV5-3 and TRBJ1-5, with D possibly matching TRBD1 (5 bases). Being an ORF, TRBV5-3 has a function that is uncertain. CDR3 size: 16 residues. With 3 bases removed from V and 1 base from J, the gap between germline ends came to 14 bases. The CDR3 DNA follows: TGTGCCAGAAGCTCGGGGCTGGACCTGAGCAATCAGCCCCAGCATTTT. Protein: CARSSGLDLSNQPQHF.

The chain carries TRBV19 and TRBJ2-5, with 14 bases lining up with TRBD2. The V gene's germline CDR1 is LNHDA and CDR2 SQIVND (reference sequence). Unmatched junction bases numbered 17, after V lost 5 bases and J lost 9 bases. The length of the CDR3 is 18 residues. For the CDR3, the DNA is TGTGCCAGTAGTGATGAGGGACTAGCGGGGGAGGGGGACCGGGCCCAGTACTTC. Its protein is CASSDEGLAGEGDRAQYF.

The chain recombines TRBV7-8 with TRBJ2-1; no reliable D call. The CDR3 is made up of 13 amino acids. Germline CDR1 and CDR2: SGHVS and FQNEAQ. V was shortened by 8 bases and J by 0 bases, with 8 bases between the two germline ends. DNA of the CDR3: TGTGCCAGCGTTAATAGCTCCTACAATGAGCAGTTCTTC. Protein sequence: CASVNSSYNEQFF.

This chain connects TRBV5-1 to TRBJ2-1; possibly TRBD1 or TRBD2 for D (8 bases each). CDR3 size: 19 residues. Trimming cost V 7 bases and J 0 bases, with 26 bases left between them. The germline CDR1 and CDR2 sequences are SGHRS and YFSETQ. CDR3 residues: CASGTGGGPGGISYNEQFF. The DNA for the CDR3 is TGCGCCAGCGGGACGGGAGGGGGACCAGGGGGCATCTCCTACAATGAGCAGTTCTTC.

V usage is TRBV30 and J usage is TRBJ1-4; D gene ambiguous. This CDR3 contains 13 residues. CDR1 is GTSNPN, CDR2 SVGIG, per germline (reference sequence). Trimming removed 2 bases from V and 4 bases from J, with 8 bases in between. CDR3 DNA sequence: TGTGCCTGGAGTCGCCAGAATAATGAAAAACTGTTTTTT. It translates to CAWSRQNNEKLFF.

The V and J genes are TRBV5-1 and TRBJ2-1; tentatively, D is TRBD2 (5 bases). The CDR3 spans 13 residues. Between the trimmed V and J ends, which lost 7 bases and 7 bases, there was a span of 15 bases. The V gene's germline CDR1 is SGHRS and CDR2 YFSETQ. CDR3 nucleotide sequence: TGCGCCAGCCGGCGCTCCTCGGGGAATGAGCAGTTCTTC. Translating gives CASRRSSGNEQFF.

The chain employs TRBV5-1 and TRBJ1-5; possible D gene TRBD1, 6 bases. Germline CDR1 reads SGHRS; CDR2 reads YFSETQ. This CDR3 is built from 15 residues. V lost 2 bases and J 1 base, leaving 10 bases between the germline ends. CDR3 DNA: TGCGCCAGCAGCTTATCAGGGGAGAGCAATCAGCCCCAGCATTTT. This translates into CASSLSGESNQPQHF.

The rearrangement links TRBV27 to TRBJ2-7; TRBD2 matches at 12 bases. V was clipped by 8 bases and J by 4 bases; unmatched bases: 12. Germline V gene lookup returns CDR1 MNHEY and CDR2 SMNVEV (reference sequence). This CDR3 contains 16 residues. The CDR3 loop is CASQPRTSGISYEQYF. CDR3 DNA: TGTGCCAGCCAACCCAGGACTAGCGGGATTTCGTACGAGCAGTACTTC.

The chain couples TRBV7-2 to TRBJ2-5, with D perhaps given as TRBD1 or TRBD2 (5 bases each). The CDR3 contains 13 residues. Trimming removed 1 base at V and 9 bases at J, with 12 bases between. Germline V CDR1 and CDR2: SGHTA, FQGNSA. The CDR3 region has the DNA TGTGCCAGCAGCTTAGTGTCAACGGGGCCCCAGTACTTC. Translated, it gives CASSLVSTGPQYF.

In its sample, this clone was seen a few times. The chain couples TRBV10-1 to TRBJ2-1; possibly TRBD2 for D (7 bases). Looked up from germline, CDR1 is WNHNN and CDR2 is SYGVQD (reference sequence). V lost 4 bases to trimming and J lost 7 bases, with 17 bases between them. This CDR3 is built from 15 residues. The CDR3 loop reads CASSGGGVLGNEQFF. CDR3 nucleotides: TGCGCCAGCAGTGGAGGGGGGGTGCTGGGAAATGAGCAGTTCTTC.

The rearrangement links TRBV5-1 to TRBJ2-7, with TRBD2 identical over 11 bases. V dropped 4 bases and J dropped 3; count of bases not matched to a gene: 9. Germline values: CDR1 SGHRS, CDR2 YFSETQ. The CDR3 is made up of 16 amino acids. CDR3 coding DNA: TGCGCCAGCAGCCCTATAGGACTAGCGGGCTACTACGAGCAGTACTTC. Its translation: CASSPIGLAGYYEQYF.